This is a list of T cell receptor beta chains from one sample in a study of shared clonotypes between healthy human individuals. Clones were read by immunoSEQ multiplex PCR, and TCRdb kept only the in-frame ones, dropping some. The sample holds about 1 million clones, under 80% seen once. Material: memory CD4+ T cells sorted from blood. The origin of the receptors is a man aged 18 to 35 in good health. Both conserved end residues are part of each CDR3. D genes are given only for firm matches. Only some rows state a clone size, as once, few, many or a class for expanded clones.

TRBJ2-7,TRBD2,once,TRBV4-2,TGTGCCAGCAGCCAAGACTTGGCGGGGGGCTCCTACGAGCAGTACTTC,CASSQDLAGGSYEQYF
TRBJ1-5,-,-,TRBV7-2,TGTGCCAGCAGCTTAGTCAGGGGAATAGATCAGCCCCAGCATTTT,CASSLVRGIDQPQHF
TRBJ2-3,-,few,TRBV7-2,TGTGCCAGCAGCTTAATTCTTCTCAGCACAGATACGCAGTATTTT,CASSLILLSTDTQYF
TRBJ2-2,-,-,TRBV2,TGTGCCAGCAGTGTAGGAACCGGGGAGCTGTTTTTT,CASSVGTGELFF
TRBJ2-2,-,-,TRBV7-9,TGTGCCAGCAGCCCACCCGGAACGAACACCGGGGAGCTGTTTTTT,CASSPPGTNTGELFF
TRBJ1-4,-,-,TRBV25-1,TGTGCCAGCAGTGCCACAGGGTTCTCGAGTGAAAAACTGTTTTTT,CASSATGFSSEKLFF
TRBJ2-2,TRBD2,-,TRBV10-2,TGCGCCAGCAGGGGGACCCTTACTAGCGGGATGAACACCGGGGAGCTGTTTTTT,CASRGTLTSGMNTGELFF
TRBJ2-2,-,-,TRBV6-5,TGTGCCAGCAGTTACTCTTCCAGCGCGTGGACCGGGGAGCTGTTTTTT,CASSYSSSAWTGELFF
TRBJ1-1,-,-,TRBV29-1,TGCAGCGTTGAAAGTCGACTGAACACTGAAGCTTTCTTT,CSVESRLNTEAFF
TRBJ2-2,-,-,TRBV7-8,TGTGCCAGCAGCTTAGGATCCCGGGTTCGCACCGGGGAGCTGTTTTTT,CASSLGSRVRTGELFF
TRBJ2-5,TRBD1,-,TRBV5-4,TGTGCCAGCAGCCCCAGACGGACAGGGGGCGCGGAGACCCAGTACTTC,CASSPRRTGGAETQYF
TRBJ1-1,-,-,TRBV5-1,TGCGCCAGCAGCTTCGGAAAGGGGGGCAACACTGAAGCTTTCTTT,CASSFGKGGNTEAFF
TRBJ1-1,-,-,TRBV7-2,TGTGCCAGCAGCTTTCGCTCGAACACTGAAGCTTTCTTT,CASSFRSNTEAFF
TRBJ1-2,-,few,TRBV29-1,TGCACCATTAACCAGGGGCTCGGCTACACCTTC,CTINQGLGYTF
TRBJ1-2,TRBD1,-,TRBV6-6,TGTGCCAGCAGTTACGGACAGGGAACTGAAGGCTACACCTTC,CASSYGQGTEGYTF
TRBJ2-5,TRBD2,-,TRBV19,TGTGCCAGTATGGCCAGCGGGGGGGCTGAGACCCAGTACTTC,CASMASGGAETQYF
TRBJ2-1,-,-,TRBV29-1,TGCAGCGGCTGCCGGGACATTAACTATGAGCAGTTCTTC,CSGCRDINYEQFF
TRBJ2-5,-,-,TRBV5-6,TGTGCCAGCAGCTTGGCAGGGAGAGGAGAGACCCAGTACTTC,CASSLAGRGETQYF
TRBJ2-1,-,once,TRBV7-3,TGTGCCAGCAGCCCGCAGGGAGAGGCCAGGAGGAATGAGCAGTTCTTC,CASSPQGEARRNEQFF
TRBJ2-7,TRBD1,-,TRBV5-4,TGTGCCAGCAAACCAGGGGGCGGAAACTCCTACGAGCAGTACTTC,CASKPGGGNSYEQYF
TRBJ1-1,-,-,TRBV5-1,TGCGCCAGCAGCTCGGATTGGGGGGCCTACACTGAAGCTTTCTTT,CASSSDWGAYTEAFF
TRBJ2-2,TRBD2,once,TRBV5-1,TGCGCCAGCAGTCGCGGGGGGGCCGACACCGGGGAGCTGTTTTTT,CASSRGGADTGELFF
TRBJ2-7,TRBD1,few,TRBV18,TGTGCCAGCTCACCTACTGGACAGGGGGCTTACGAGCAGTACTTC,CASSPTGQGAYEQYF
TRBJ1-6,-,-,TRBV25-1,TGTGCCAGCAGTGAAACAGGCCTCATGGTGGGGACCCTCCACTTT,CASSETGLMVGTLHF